This T cell receptor (beta chain) is drawn from a study of blood T cells in healthy people across ages. The study, taken as a whole, reports: Investigators viewed diversity estimates from one million T cells as underestimates, the study reported.

Through a sample-barcoded 5' primer and a J-beta primer mix, a second PCR was run for roughly 6 to 12 cycles. In TCRdb, the 5' RACE reads were re-called with MiXCR into one record per CDR3 protein. The sample has almost 550,000 distinct CDR3 sequences, more than 20% seen once; the top ten hold roughly 10%. Only a few counts were recorded for this clonotype. Its antigen remains unidentified. V lost 5 bases, J lost 4 bases, and 12 bases stayed unmatched. The CDR3 runs 16 residues. Germline CDR1 and CDR2: SGHAT and FQDESV (reference sequence). These records were also assigned to another study, of T cells of mothers and their children. That paper states: Healthy Caucasian mothers, a few in number, and their six children were the donors.

The gene calls are TRBV11-1 and TRBJ2-5; TRBD2 agrees at 8 bases. Sequencing was performed on blood. This TCR came from a boy aged 10-17 years in good health. CDR3 region: CASSQGLARGRETQYF. DNA for the CDR3: TGTGCCAGCAGCCAAGGACTAGCTCGGGGGAGAGAGACCCAGTACTTC.